This T cell receptor (beta chain) derives from a study of cytomegalovirus exposure and HLA in healthy donors. On this clone: The antigen remains undetermined.

Trimming left V 1 base short and J 5 bases short, with 7 bases between. Germline loops: CDR1 SGHNT, CDR2 YYREEE (reference sequence). The CDR3 is made up of 12 amino acids. Study results and caveats: A previous analysis found most TCR beta V segments productive roughly 87% or roughly 30% of the time.

Healthy donors of bone marrow made up the group. The PCR made use of 60 Vbeta and 13 Jbeta primers. Clones were sequenced by immunoSEQ multiplex PCR, and TCRdb holds only the in-frame ones, with some missing. The profile shows about 140,000 clones, about 79% of them singletons. The gene calls are TRBV5-4 and TRBJ2-7, with no clear D. The sequence derives from a male donor in good health and CMV-seronegative. Sequences were obtained from PBMCs. This CDR3 is CASSLSGHEQYF. The CDR3 DNA reads as TGTGCCAGCAGCTTGTCTGGGCACGAGCAGTACTTC. The whole variable domain, filled in from reference TRBV5-4 and TRBJ2-7, reads ETGVTQSPTHLIKTRGQQVTLRCSSQSGHNTVSWYQQALGQGPQFIFQYYREEENGRGNFPPRFSGLQFPNYSSELNVNALELDDSALYLCASSLSGHEQYFGPGTRLTVT.